This T cell receptor beta chain was captured by sequencing in a study of CD8+CD57+ T cells in acquired aplastic anemia. Study details: An average of 3.2 ug of DNA was obtained from sorted CD4+ and CD8+ cells.

This clonotype was seen a single time. For CDR3 and TCR beta VDJ profiling, genomic DNA was the template used. A single record per CDR3 protein comes from TCRdb applying MiXCR to the reads. The table lists roughly 160,000 distinct CDR3 sequences, 40% to 50% of them singletons. Selection for sequencing was limited to patients who had shown CD8+CD57+ cell expansion by flow cytometry. The patients, all of them, had severe acquired aplastic anemia. Per germline, CDR1 SNHLY and CDR2 FYNNEI. The CDR3 consists of 15 residues. V dropped 3 bases and J dropped 1; count of bases not matched to a gene: 3. The sequence derives from a human donor with aplastic anemia. V gene TRBV2 combines with J gene TRBJ1-3; 7 bases match TRBD1. What was sequenced was sorted CD4+, CD8+, or CD8+CD57+ T cells (not recorded which) from PBMCs. The DNA of the CDR3 is TGTGCCAGCAGTGATGACAGGGTATCTGGAAACACCATATATTTT. This sequence encodes CASSDDRVSGNTIYF. Full variable domain (rest looked up from reference TRBV2 and TRBJ1-3): EPEVTQTPSHQVTQMGQEVILRCVPISNHLYFYWYRQILGQKVEFLVSFYNNEISEKSEIFDDQFSVERPDGSNFTLKIRSTKLEDSAMYFCASSDDRVSGNTIYFGEGSWLTVV.